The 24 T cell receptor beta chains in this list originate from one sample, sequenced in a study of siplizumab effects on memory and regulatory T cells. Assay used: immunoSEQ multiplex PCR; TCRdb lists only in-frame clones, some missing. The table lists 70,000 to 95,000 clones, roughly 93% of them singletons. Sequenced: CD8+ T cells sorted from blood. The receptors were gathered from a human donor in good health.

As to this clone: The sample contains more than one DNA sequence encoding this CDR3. The CDR3 reads CASSIGQGTYEQYF. The CDR3 bases are TGTGCCAGTAGTATTGGGCAGGGGACCTACGAGCAGTACTTC. This sequence joins TRBV19 and TRBJ2-7; a weak D match, TRBD1 (6 bases). Germline lookup yields CDR1 LNHDA and CDR2 SQIVND (reference sequence). The V end was cut by 3 bases, the J end by 2 bases, with 11 bases between. The CDR3 loop spans 14 amino acids.

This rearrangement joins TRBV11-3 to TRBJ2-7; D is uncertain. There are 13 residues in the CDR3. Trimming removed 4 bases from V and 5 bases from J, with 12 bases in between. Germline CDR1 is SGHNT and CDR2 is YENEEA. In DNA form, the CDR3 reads TGTGCCAGCAGCTCTTCACCCCCCAACGAGCAGTACTTC. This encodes CASSSSPPNEQYF.

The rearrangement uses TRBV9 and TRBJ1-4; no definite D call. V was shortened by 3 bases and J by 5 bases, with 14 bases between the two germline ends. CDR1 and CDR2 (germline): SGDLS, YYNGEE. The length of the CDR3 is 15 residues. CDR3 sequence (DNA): TGTGCCAGCAGCGCCCACAGTAGCCCGAATGAAAAACTGTTTTTT. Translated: CASSAHSSPNEKLFF.

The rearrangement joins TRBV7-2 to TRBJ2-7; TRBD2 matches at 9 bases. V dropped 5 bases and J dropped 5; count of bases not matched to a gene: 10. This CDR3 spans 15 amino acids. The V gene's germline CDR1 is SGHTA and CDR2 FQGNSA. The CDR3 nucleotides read TGTGCCAGCAGCATAGGGGCGGGAGGGGGCGACGAGCAGTACTTC. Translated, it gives CASSIGAGGGDEQYF. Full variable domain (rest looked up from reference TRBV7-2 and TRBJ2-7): GAGVSQSPSNKVTEKGKDVELRCDPISGHTALYWYRQSLGQGLEFLIYFQGNSAPDKSGLPSDRFSAERTGGSVSTLTIQRTQQEDSAVYLCASSIGAGGGDEQYFGPGTRLTVT.

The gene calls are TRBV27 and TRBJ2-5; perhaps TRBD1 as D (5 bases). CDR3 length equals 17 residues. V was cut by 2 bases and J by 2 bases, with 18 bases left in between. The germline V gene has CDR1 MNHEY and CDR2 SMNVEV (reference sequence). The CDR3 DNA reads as TGTGCCAGCAGTTTAAACGGTGGCAGGGCGCGACAAGAGACCCAGTACTTC. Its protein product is CASSLNGGRARQETQYF.

CDR3 sequence: CASSVGIFTAKETQYF. In DNA, the CDR3 is TGTGCCAGCAGCGTCGGTATCTTTACAGCAAAAGAGACCCAGTACTTC. This chain links TRBV9 with TRBJ2-5; no firm D call. The CDR3 length is 16 residues. Deletions cut 2 bases from V and 3 bases from J, with 17 bases between. Germline CDR1 is SGDLS and CDR2 is YYNGEE.

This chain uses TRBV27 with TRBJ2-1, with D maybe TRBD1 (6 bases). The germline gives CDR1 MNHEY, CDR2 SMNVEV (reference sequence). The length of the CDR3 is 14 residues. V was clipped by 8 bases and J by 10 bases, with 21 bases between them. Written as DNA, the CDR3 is TGTGCCAGCGGGATATCCACAGGGCTTCGGGAGCAGTTCTTC. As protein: CASGISTGLREQFF.

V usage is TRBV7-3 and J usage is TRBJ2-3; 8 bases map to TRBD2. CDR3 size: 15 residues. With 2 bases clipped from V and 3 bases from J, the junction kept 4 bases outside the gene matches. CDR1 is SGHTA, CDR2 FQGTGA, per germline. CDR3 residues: CASSLAGGATDTQYF. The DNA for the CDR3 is TGTGCCAGCAGCTTAGCGGGAGGAGCGACAGATACGCAGTATTTT.

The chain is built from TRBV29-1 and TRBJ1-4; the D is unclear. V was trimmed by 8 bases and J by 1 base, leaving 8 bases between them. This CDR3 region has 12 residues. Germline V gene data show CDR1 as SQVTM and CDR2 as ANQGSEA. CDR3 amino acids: CSSLGTNEKLFF. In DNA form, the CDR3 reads TGCAGCTCCCTGGGAACTAATGAAAAACTGTTTTTT.

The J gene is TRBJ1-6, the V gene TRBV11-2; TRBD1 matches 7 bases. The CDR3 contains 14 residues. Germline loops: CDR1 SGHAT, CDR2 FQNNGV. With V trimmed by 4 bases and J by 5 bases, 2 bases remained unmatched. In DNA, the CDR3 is TGTGCCAGCAGCTCGGGACAGAATAATTCACCCCTCCACTTT. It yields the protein CASSSGQNNSPLHF.

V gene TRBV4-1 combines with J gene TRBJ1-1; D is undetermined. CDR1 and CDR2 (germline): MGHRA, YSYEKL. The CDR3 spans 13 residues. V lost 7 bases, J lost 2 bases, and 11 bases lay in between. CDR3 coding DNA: TGCGCCAGCACCTCCCTGGGTAACACTGAAGCTTTCTTT. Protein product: CASTSLGNTEAFF.

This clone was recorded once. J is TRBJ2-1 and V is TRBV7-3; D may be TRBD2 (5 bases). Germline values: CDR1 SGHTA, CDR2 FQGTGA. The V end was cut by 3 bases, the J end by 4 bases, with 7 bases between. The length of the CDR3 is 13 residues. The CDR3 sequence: CASSFSGYNEQFF. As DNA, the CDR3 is TGTGCCAGCAGCTTTTCGGGGTACAATGAGCAGTTCTTC.

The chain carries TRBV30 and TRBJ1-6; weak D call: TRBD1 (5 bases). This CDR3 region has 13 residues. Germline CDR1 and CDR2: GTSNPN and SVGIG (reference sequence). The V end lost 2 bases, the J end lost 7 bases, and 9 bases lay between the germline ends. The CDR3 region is CAWSTQENSPLHF. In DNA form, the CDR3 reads TGTGCCTGGAGTACACAGGAGAATTCACCCCTCCACTTT. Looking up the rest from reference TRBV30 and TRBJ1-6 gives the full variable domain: SQTIHQWPATLVQPVGSPLSLECTVEGTSNPNLYWYRQAAGRGLQLLFYSVGIGQISSEVPQNLSASRPQDRQFILSSKKLLLSDSGFYLCAWSTQENSPLHFGNGTRLTVT.

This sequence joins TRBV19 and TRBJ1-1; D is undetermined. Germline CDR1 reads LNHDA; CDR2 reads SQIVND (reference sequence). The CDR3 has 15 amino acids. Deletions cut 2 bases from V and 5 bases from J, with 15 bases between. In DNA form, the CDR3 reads TGTGCCAGTAGTATATCGGGCGGGTTTAGGACTGAAGCTTTCTTT. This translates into CASSISGGFRTEAFF.

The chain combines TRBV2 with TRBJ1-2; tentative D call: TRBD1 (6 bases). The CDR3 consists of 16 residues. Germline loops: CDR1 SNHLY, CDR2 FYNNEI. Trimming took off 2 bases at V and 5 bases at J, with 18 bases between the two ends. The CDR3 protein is CASSEPTGLYEYGYTF. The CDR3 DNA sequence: TGTGCCAGCAGTGAACCCACAGGGTTGTATGAATATGGCTACACCTTC.

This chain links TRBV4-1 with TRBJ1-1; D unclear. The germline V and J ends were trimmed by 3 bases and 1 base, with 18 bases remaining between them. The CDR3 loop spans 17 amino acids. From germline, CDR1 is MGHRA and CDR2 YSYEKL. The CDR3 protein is CASSQINAGVGNTEAFF. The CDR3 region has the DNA TGCGCCAGCAGCCAGATAAACGCCGGAGTGGGGAACACTGAAGCTTTCTTT.

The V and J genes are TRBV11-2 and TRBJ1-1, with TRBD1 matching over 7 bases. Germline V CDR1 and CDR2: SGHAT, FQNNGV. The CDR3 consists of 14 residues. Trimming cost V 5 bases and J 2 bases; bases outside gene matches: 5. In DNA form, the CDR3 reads TGTGCCAGCAGCGAAGGGACAGCTAACACTGAAGCTTTCTTT. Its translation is CASSEGTANTEAFF.

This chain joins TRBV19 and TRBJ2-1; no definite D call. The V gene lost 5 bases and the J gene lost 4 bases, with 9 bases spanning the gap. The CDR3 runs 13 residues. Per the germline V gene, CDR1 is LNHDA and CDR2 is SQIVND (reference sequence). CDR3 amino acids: CASSPDKYNEQFF. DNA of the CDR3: TGTGCCAGTAGTCCTGACAAATACAATGAGCAGTTCTTC. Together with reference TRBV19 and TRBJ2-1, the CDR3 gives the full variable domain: DGGITQSPKYLFRKEGQNVTLSCEQNLNHDAMYWYRQDPGQGLRLIYYSQIVNDFQKGDIAEGYSVSREKKESFPLTVTSAQKNPTAFYLCASSPDKYNEQFFGPGTRLTVL.

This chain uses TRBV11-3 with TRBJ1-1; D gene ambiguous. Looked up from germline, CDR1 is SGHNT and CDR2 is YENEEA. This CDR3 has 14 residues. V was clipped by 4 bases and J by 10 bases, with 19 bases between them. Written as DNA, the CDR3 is TGTGCCAGCAGCTCTCACAGCTCAAACGGCGGAGCTTTCTTT. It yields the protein CASSSHSSNGGAFF.

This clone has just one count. The CDR3 region has the DNA TGTGCCAGCAGCTTAGGCAGGGGGCCTCCCTACAATGAGCAGTTCTTC. This codes for CASSLGRGPPYNEQFF. The rearrangement links TRBV7-6 to TRBJ2-1; 8 positions agree with TRBD1. The CDR3 has 16 amino acids. Per the germline V gene, CDR1 is SGHVS and CDR2 is FNYEAQ. J was trimmed by 2 bases and V by 1 base; bases with no gene match: 4.

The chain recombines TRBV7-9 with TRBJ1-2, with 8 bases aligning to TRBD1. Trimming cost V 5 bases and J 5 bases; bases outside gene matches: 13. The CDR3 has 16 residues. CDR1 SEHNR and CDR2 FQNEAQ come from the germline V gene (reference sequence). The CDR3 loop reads CASSDLDRARVYGYTF. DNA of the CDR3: TGTGCCAGCAGCGACCTGGACAGGGCAAGAGTGTATGGCTACACCTTC.

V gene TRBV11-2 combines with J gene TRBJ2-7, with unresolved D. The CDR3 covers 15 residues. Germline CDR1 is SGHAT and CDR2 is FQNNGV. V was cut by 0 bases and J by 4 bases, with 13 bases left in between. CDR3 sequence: CASSLERTLPYEQYF. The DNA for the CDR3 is TGTGCCAGCAGCTTAGAACGGACCCTCCCTTACGAGCAGTACTTC.

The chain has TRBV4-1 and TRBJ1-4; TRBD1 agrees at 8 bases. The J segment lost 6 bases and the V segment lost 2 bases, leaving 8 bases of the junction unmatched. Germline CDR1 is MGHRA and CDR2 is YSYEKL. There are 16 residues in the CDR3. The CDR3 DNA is TGCGCCAGCAGCCAAACACCCAGACAGGGGTATGAAAAACTGTTTTTT. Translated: CASSQTPRQGYEKLFF.

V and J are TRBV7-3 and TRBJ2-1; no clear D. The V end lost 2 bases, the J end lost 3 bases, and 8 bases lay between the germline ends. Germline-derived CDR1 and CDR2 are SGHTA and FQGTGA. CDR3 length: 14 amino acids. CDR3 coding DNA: TGTGCCAGCAGCTTACTTCCTGACTACAATGAGCAGTTCTTC. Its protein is CASSLLPDYNEQFF.